The 14 T cell receptor beta chains below come from one sample, sequenced in a study of CD8 T cells in ankylosing spondylitis. The study's findings and limits: Ankylosing spondylitis blood appeared to be characterized by a TCR beta motif of roughly eight highly homologous variants.

These TCRs' antigens remain unknown. TCRdb ran MiXCR on the 5' RACE reads and lists one entry per CDR3 protein. Here the sample spans approximately 140,000 distinct CDR3 sequences, 15% to 20% being singletons. The specimen was blood, either unsorted or a sorted T cell fraction (not recorded which). These TCRs come from a male donor with ankylosing spondylitis.

This clonotype has a count of ten or more. The chain combines TRBV29-1 with TRBJ2-7; D gene uncertain. This CDR3 spans 10 amino acids. The V end lost 5 bases, the J end lost 2 bases, and 4 bases lay between the germline ends. Germline values: CDR1 SQVTM, CDR2 ANQGSEA. The CDR3 DNA is TGCAGCGTTTTAACCTACGAGCAGTACTTC. It specifies CSVLTYEQYF.

This clonotype came up many times. CDR3 sequence reads: CASSQAMSIYNSPLHF. DNA of the CDR3: TGCGCCAGCAGCCAAGCAATGTCAATCTATAATTCACCCCTCCACTTT. The rearrangement uses TRBV4-1 and TRBJ1-6; no clear D gene. This CDR3 spans 16 amino acids. The V and J ends lost 1 base and 3 bases respectively, with 10 bases between them. Germline CDR1 reads MGHRA; CDR2 reads YSYEKL.

V usage is TRBV20-1 and J usage is TRBJ1-2; D ambiguous. Germline V CDR1 and CDR2: DFQATT, SNEGSKA (reference sequence). The CDR3 is made up of 14 amino acids. V was trimmed by 6 bases and J by 4 bases, leaving 18 bases between them. DNA for the CDR3: TGCAGTGCGCTGAAGGCGTCAGAAGGCTATGGCTACACCTTC. Translation: CSALKASEGYGYTF.

This chain uses TRBV9 with TRBJ2-5; possible D gene TRBD2, 6 bases. V lost 3 bases to trimming and J lost 3 bases, with 15 bases between them. CDR3 length: 15 residues. Germline lookup yields CDR1 SGDLS and CDR2 YYNGEE. Here the CDR3 DNA reads TGTGCCAGCAGCGCAGAACCGGGAGCAAAAGAGACCCAGTACTTC. Its translation: CASSAEPGAKETQYF.

A few counts support this clonotype. The chain combines TRBV7-9 with TRBJ2-7; 8 bases line up with TRBD2. CDR3 size: 17 residues. Germline-derived CDR1 and CDR2 are SEHNR and FQNEAQ (reference sequence). The junction had 10 bases not matched to a gene; V was cut back by 3 bases and J by 0 bases. The CDR3 coding sequence is TGTGCCAGCAGCTTCACCGGGACTAGTCCGACCTCCTACGAGCAGTACTTC. This encodes CASSFTGTSPTSYEQYF.

The rearrangement uses TRBV25-1 and TRBJ2-6; a weak D match, TRBD2 (6 bases). V lost 5 bases, J lost 6 bases, and 11 bases lay in between. Germline V gives CDR1 MGHDK, CDR2 SYGVNS. The CDR3 is 14 amino acids. CDR3 coding DNA: TGTGCCAGCAGTAGAAGGGAGGAGGCCAACGTCCTGACTTTC. Protein product: CASSRREEANVLTF.

The sample holds a few counts of this clonotype. The V gene is TRBV28, the J gene TRBJ2-5; the match to TRBD1 covers 9 bases. Germline loops: CDR1 MDHEN, CDR2 SYDVKM. J gave up 3 bases and V 6 bases, and 2 bases lay outside the gene matches. This CDR3 comprises 13 residues. CDR3 in amino acids: CASRWTGEETQYF. The CDR3 DNA reads TGTGCCAGCAGATGGACAGGGGAAGAGACCCAGTACTTC.

This clonotype was picked up a small number of times. The V call is TRBV5-1, the J call TRBJ1-5, with TRBD1 as a possible D gene (5 bases). V dropped 0 bases and J dropped 4 bases, with 14 bases sitting between them. CDR1 and CDR2 from the germline V gene are SGHRS and YFSETQ. The CDR3 has 16 amino acids. This chain's CDR3 is CASSLEVQGMNQPQHF. CDR3 coding DNA: TGCGCCAGCAGCTTGGAGGTTCAGGGAATGAATCAGCCCCAGCATTTT.

V gene TRBV12-5 combines with J gene TRBJ2-2; tentative D call: TRBD2 (6 bases). Germline assignment: CDR1 LGHNT and CDR2 FRNRAP. V was shortened by 3 bases and J by 7 bases, with 18 bases between the two germline ends. The CDR3 spans 16 residues. The CDR3 is CASGFYEAGRVGELFF. In nucleotides, the CDR3 is TGTGCTAGTGGTTTCTACGAGGCCGGGAGAGTCGGGGAGCTGTTTTTT. The variable domain in full, completed from reference TRBV12-5 and TRBJ2-2, reads DARVTQTPRHKVTEMGQEVTMRCQPILGHNTVFWYRQTMMQGLELLAYFRNRAPLDDSGMPKDRFSAEMPDATLATLKIQPSEPRDSAVYFCASGFYEAGRVGELFFGEGSRLTVL.

The chain couples TRBV28 to TRBJ2-7; maybe TRBD1 (6 bases). Germline V lookup: CDR1 MDHEN, CDR2 SYDVKM. The CDR3 spans 14 residues. V lost 6 bases and J 2 bases, leaving 14 bases between the germline ends. The CDR3 reads CASSPGHPPYEQYF. The CDR3 DNA sequence: TGTGCCAGCAGCCCGGGACACCCTCCCTACGAGCAGTACTTC. The variable domain in full, with the rest retrieved from reference TRBV28 and TRBJ2-7, is DVKVTQSSRYLVKRTGEKVFLECVQDMDHENMFWYRQDPGLGLRLIYFSYDVKMKEKGDIPEGYSVSREKKERFSLILESASTNQTSMYLCASSPGHPPYEQYFGPGTRLTVT.

The rearrangement joins TRBV11-2 to TRBJ2-2; D unresolved. The CDR3 sequence is 13 residues long. Germline V gene sequence: CDR1 SGHAT, CDR2 FQNNGV. The V and J ends lost 0 bases and 7 bases respectively, with 6 bases between them. CDR3 sequence reads: CASSLDLIGELFF. The DNA of the CDR3 is TGTGCCAGCAGCTTAGATCTTATCGGGGAGCTGTTTTTT.

This rearrangement joins TRBV10-1 to TRBJ1-5; D is ambiguous. CDR3 length: 13 residues. The V and J ends lost 8 bases and 0 bases respectively, with 8 bases between them. The V gene's germline CDR1 is WNHNN and CDR2 SYGVQD (reference sequence). The CDR3 DNA is TGCGCCAGCGGCAGTTATAGCAATCAGCCCCAGCATTTT. Its protein product is CASGSYSNQPQHF.

In this sample, this clonotype turned up a few times. The CDR3 loop reads CASSLSSGRSREQYF. CDR3 DNA: TGTGCCAGCAGCTTAAGTAGCGGGAGATCCCGCGAGCAGTACTTC. V is TRBV7-9 and J is TRBJ2-7; 9 bases agree with TRBD2. The CDR3 spans 15 residues. Germline loops: CDR1 SEHNR, CDR2 FQNEAQ (reference sequence). The trim removed 2 bases at V and 6 bases at J, leaving 8 bases unmatched.

V is TRBV3-1 and J is TRBJ2-3, with D perhaps TRBD2 (6 bases). Trimming removed 6 bases at V and 0 bases at J, with 10 bases between. The CDR3 length is 14 residues. Germline CDR1 is LGHDT and CDR2 is YNNKEL (reference sequence). The DNA of the CDR3 is TGTGCCAGCAGGGAGGGGTCTAGCACAGATACGCAGTATTTT. Translating gives CASREGSSTDTQYF.